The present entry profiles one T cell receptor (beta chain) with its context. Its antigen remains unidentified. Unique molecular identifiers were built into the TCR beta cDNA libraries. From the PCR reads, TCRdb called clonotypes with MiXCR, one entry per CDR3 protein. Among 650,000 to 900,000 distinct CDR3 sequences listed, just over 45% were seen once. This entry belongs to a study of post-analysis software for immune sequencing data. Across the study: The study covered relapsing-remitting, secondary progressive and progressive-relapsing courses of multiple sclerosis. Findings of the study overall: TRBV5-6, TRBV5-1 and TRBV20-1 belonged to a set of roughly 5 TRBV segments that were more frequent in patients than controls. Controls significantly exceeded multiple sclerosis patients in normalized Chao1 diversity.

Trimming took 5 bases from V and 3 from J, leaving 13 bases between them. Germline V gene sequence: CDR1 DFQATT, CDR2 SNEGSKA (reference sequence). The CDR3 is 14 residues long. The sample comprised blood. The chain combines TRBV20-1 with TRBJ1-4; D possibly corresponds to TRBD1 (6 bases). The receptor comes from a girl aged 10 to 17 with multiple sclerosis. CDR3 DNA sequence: TGCAGTGCTCCGCCGGCAGGGGCTAATGAAAAACTGTTTTTT. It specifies CSAPPAGANEKLFF.